This TCR beta chain was captured by sequencing in a study of glioma-infiltrating T cells after dendritic cell vaccination. Measured with immunoSEQ multiplex PCR; TCRdb has only the in-frame clones, and not every one. This table has fewer than 35,000 clones, approximately 90% appearing once. CDR1 and CDR2 (germline): KGHSH, LQKENI. This CDR3 has 15 residues. V was pared by 6 bases and J by 3 bases, with 18 bases between. The receptor comes from a human donor with glioblastoma. The sequencing used blood, collected before dendritic cell vaccination. The gene calls are TRBV18 and TRBJ2-7; perhaps TRBD2 as D (7 bases). The CDR3 loop is CASSGGAGAHYEQYF. CDR3 nucleotides: TGTGCCAGCTCGGGGGGTGCGGGGGCACACTACGAGCAGTACTTC.